The present entry profiles one T cell receptor (beta chain) with its context. The antigen is undetermined. Profiling relied on immunoSEQ multiplex PCR, and the TCRdb table lists in-frame clones only, not all of them. The profile shows some 75,000 clones, about 88% of them singletons. CDR3 length: 17 residues. Trimming shortened V by 5 bases and J by 0 bases, and 17 bases separated the two germline ends. Germline V gene sequence: CDR1 MDHEN, CDR2 SYDVKM. The sample originates from a study of OX40 agonist ivuxolimab in advanced cancers. Study summary: The treatment was a fully human IgG2 OX40 agonist, ivuxolimab. There were three patients with partial responses, one having hepatocellular carcinoma and two cutaneous melanoma.

Findings and limits, study-wide: Low levels of normalized T-cell clonal expansion also appeared in some nonresponders. Clones of CD4+ and CD8+ blood T cells grew by week 6 at doses of 0.1 to 3.0 mg/kg.

Specimen: CD4+ or CD8+ T cells sorted from blood, collected in a trial of the OX40 agonist ivuxolimab. This chain joins TRBV28 and TRBJ1-3; D may be TRBD1 (5 bases). The source of this sequence is an adult with an advanced solid tumor such as melanoma, head and neck, liver or kidney cancer. Here the CDR3 DNA reads TGTGCCAGCAGTAAACAACAGGACTATGACTCTGGAAACACCATATATTTT. It translates to CASSKQQDYDSGNTIYF.